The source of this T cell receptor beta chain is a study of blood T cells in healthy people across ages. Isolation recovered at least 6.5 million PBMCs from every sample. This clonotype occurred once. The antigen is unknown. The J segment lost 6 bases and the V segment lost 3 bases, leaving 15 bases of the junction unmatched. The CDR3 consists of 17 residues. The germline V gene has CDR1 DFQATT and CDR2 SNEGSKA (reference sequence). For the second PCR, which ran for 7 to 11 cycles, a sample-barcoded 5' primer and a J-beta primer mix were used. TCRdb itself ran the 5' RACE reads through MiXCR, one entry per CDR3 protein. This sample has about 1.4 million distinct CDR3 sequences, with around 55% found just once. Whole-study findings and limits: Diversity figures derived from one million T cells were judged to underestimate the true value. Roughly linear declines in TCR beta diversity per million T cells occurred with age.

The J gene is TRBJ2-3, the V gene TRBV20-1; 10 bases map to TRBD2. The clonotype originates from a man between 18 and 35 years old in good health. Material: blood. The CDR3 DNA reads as TGCAGTGCTAGCGAACCCTCCCTAGCGGGAGTGGGGGATACGCAGTATTTT. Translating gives CSASEPSLAGVGDTQYF.